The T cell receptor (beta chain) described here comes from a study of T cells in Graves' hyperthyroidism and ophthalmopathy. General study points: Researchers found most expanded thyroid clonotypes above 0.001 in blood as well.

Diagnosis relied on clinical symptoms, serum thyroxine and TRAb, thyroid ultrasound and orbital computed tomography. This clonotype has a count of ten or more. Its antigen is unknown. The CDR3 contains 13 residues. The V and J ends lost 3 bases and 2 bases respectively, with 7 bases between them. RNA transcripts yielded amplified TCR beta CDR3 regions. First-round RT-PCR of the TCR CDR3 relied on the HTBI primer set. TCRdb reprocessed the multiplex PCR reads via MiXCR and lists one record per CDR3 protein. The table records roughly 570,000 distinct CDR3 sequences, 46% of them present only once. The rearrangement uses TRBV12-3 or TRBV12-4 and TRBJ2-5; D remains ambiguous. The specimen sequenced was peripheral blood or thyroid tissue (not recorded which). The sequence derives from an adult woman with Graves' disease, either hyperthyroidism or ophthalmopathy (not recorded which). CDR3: CASSFGLQETQYF. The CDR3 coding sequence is TGTGCCAGCAGTTTTGGCTTGCAAGAGACCCAGTACTTC.